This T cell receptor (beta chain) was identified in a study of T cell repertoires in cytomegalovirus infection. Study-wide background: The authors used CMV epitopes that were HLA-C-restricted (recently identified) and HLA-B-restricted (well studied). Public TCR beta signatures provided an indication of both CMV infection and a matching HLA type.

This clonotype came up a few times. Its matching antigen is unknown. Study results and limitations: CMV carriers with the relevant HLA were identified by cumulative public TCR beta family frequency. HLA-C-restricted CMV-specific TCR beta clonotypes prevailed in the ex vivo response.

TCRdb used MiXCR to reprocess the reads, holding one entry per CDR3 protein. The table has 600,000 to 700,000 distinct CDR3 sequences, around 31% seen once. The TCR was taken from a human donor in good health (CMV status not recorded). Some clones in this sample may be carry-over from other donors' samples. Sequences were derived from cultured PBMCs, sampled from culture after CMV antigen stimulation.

The CDR3 sequence: CASSLYSSSYEQYF. As DNA, the CDR3 is TGTGCCAGCAGCTTATACAGCAGCTCCTACGAGCAGTACTTC. J is TRBJ2-7 and V is TRBV7-2, with no clear D. Trimming pared 2 bases from V and 0 bases from J, leaving 8 bases between. This CDR3 has 14 amino acids. Germline V lookup: CDR1 SGHTA, CDR2 FQGNSA.